Below, one T cell receptor beta chain is given with its context. Reverse transcription used about 0.5 to 1 ug RNA and random hexamers. Amplification of TCR beta CDR3 spanned 54 Vbeta and 13 Jbeta via immunoSEQ multiplex PCR. Using its own MiXCR run on the immunoSEQ multiplex PCR reads, TCRdb lists one record per CDR3 protein. The sample has fewer than 90,000 distinct CDR3 sequences, 94% seen once. CDR3 size: 13 residues. Germline V gene lookup returns CDR1 LGHDT and CDR2 YNNKEL (reference sequence). V was pared by 10 bases and J by 5 bases, with 10 bases of the junction left unmatched. The entry originates in a study of CD8 T cells in Susac syndrome. Sequencing of TCR beta drew on CD8+ and CD4+ T cells from blood. In Susac syndrome patients, recently defined diagnostic criteria for definite or probable disease were met.

The sequence was collected from a human donor with Susac syndrome. This chain uses TRBV3-1 with TRBJ1-1, with 7 nucleotides matching TRBD1. The sample comprised CD8+ T cells from PBMCs. This CDR3 is CATGDSVYTEAFF. For the CDR3, the DNA is TGTGCCACCGGGGACAGTGTTTATACTGAAGCTTTCTTT.